The source of this T cell receptor (beta chain) is a study of blood T cells in healthy people across ages. This CDR3 is 14 amino acids long. V was pared by 0 bases and J by 2 bases, with 6 bases between. In germline, CDR1 is KGHDR, CDR2 SFDVKD. Details on this clonotype: What it recognizes is unknown.

A second roughly 6 to 11 cycle PCR used barcoded and J-beta primers. A template-switch adaptor with 12 random nucleotides tagged each cDNA molecule. TCRdb ran MiXCR on the 5' RACE reads and lists one entry per CDR3 protein. This table holds around 620,000 distinct CDR3 sequences, 27% found once. Study-wide findings and caveats: Naive T cell percentage showed a strong correlation with the diversity of TCR beta.

The sequence was obtained from a woman between 65 and 79 years old in good health. The chain uses TRBV24-1 and TRBJ1-2, with D perhaps TRBD1 (5 bases). The sample consisted of blood. The CDR3 sequence: CATSDLAGNYGYTF. CDR3 nucleotide sequence: TGTGCCACCAGTGATTTGGCAGGGAACTATGGCTACACCTTC.